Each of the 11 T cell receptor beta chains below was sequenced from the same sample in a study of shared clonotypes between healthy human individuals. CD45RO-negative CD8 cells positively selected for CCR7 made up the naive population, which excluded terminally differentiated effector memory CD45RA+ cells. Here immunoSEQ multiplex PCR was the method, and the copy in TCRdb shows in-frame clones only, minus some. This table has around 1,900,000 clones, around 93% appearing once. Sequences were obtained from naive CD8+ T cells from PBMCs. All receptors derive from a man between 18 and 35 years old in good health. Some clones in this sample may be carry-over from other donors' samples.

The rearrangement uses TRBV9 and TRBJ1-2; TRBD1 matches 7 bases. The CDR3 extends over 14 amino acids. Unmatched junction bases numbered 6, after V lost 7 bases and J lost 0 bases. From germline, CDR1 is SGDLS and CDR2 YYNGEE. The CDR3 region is CASGDSHTNYGYTF. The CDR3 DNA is TGTGCCAGCGGGGACAGCCACACTAACTATGGCTACACCTTC. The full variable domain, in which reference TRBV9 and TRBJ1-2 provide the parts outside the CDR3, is DSGVTQTPKHLITATGQRVTLRCSPRSGDLSVYWYQQSLDQGLQFLIQYYNGEERAKGNILERFSAQQFPDLHSELNLSSLELGDSALYFCASGDSHTNYGYTFGSGTRLTVV.

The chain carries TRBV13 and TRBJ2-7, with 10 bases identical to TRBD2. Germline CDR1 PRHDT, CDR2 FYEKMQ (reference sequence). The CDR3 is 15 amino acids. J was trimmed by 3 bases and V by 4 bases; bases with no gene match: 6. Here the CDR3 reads CASSSKREGYYEQYF. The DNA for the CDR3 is TGTGCCAGCAGCTCAAAGCGGGAGGGTTACTACGAGCAGTACTTC. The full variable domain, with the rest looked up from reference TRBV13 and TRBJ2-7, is AAGVIQSPRHLIKEKRETATLKCYPIPRHDTVYWYQQGPGQDPQFLISFYEKMQSDKGSIPDRFSAQQFSDYHSELNMSSLELGDSALYFCASSSKREGYYEQYFGPGTRLTVT.

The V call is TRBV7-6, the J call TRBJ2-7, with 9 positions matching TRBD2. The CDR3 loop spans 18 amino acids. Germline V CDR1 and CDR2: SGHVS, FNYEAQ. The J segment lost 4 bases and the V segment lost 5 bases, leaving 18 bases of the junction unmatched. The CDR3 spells CASSPSGAGGPLGYEQYF. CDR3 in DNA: TGTGCCAGCAGCCCCAGTGGGGCGGGAGGGCCTCTCGGGTACGAGCAGTACTTC.

Written as DNA, the CDR3 is TGCGCCAGCAGCCAAGATTCCCAGGCCTCTACCTACGAGCAGTACTTC. It yields the protein CASSQDSQASTYEQYF. V usage is TRBV4-1 and J usage is TRBJ2-7; D is ambiguous. The CDR3 contains 16 residues. Deletions cut 0 bases from V and 2 bases from J, with 14 bases between. Per the germline V gene, CDR1 is MGHRA and CDR2 is YSYEKL.

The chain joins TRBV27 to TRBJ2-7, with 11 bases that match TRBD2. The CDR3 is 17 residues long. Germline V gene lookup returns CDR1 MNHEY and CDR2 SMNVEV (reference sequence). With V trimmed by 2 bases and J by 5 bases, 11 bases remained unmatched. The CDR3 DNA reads TGTGCCAGCAGTTTAGCTGGGCTAGCGGGAGGTTCGAACGAGCAGTACTTC. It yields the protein CASSLAGLAGGSNEQYF.

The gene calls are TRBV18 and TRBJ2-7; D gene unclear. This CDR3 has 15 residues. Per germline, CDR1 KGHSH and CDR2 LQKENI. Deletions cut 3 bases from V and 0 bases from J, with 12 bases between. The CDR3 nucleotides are TGTGCCAGCTCACCCCCCCAGCTAGACTCCTACGAGCAGTACTTC. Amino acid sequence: CASSPPQLDSYEQYF.

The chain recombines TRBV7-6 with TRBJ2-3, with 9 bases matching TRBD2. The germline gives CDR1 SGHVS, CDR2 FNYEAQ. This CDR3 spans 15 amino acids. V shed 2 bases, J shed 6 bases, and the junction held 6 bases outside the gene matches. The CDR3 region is CASSLSSGRSDTQYF. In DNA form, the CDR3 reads TGTGCCAGCAGCTTATCAAGCGGGAGGAGCGATACGCAGTATTTT.

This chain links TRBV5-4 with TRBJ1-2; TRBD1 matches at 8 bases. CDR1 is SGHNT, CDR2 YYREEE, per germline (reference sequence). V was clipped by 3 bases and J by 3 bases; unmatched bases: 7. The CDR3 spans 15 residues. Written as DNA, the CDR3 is TGTGCCAGCAGCTACGACAGGGGCGCGTACTATGGCTACACCTTC. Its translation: CASSYDRGAYYGYTF.

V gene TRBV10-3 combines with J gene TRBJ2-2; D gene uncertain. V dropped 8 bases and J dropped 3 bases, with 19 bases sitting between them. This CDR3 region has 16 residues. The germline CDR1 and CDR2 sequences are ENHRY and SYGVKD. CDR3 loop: CAIENGAEPYTGELFF. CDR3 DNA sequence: TGTGCCATCGAAAACGGAGCCGAGCCTTACACCGGGGAGCTGTTTTTT.

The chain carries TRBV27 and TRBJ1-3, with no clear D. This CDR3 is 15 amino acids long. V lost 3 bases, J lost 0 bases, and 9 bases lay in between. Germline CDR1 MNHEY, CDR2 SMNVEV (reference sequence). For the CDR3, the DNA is TGTGCCAGCAGTTTGGATTTCTCCTCTGGAAACACCATATATTTT. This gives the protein CASSLDFSSGNTIYF.

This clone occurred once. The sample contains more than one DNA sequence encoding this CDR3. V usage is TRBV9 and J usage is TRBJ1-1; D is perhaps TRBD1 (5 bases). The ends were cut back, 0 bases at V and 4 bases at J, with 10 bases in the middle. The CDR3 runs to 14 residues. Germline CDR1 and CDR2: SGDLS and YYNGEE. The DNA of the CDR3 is TGTGCCAGCAGCGTAGGGAGTGGGGGCACTGAAGCTTTCTTT. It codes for CASSVGSGGTEAFF.